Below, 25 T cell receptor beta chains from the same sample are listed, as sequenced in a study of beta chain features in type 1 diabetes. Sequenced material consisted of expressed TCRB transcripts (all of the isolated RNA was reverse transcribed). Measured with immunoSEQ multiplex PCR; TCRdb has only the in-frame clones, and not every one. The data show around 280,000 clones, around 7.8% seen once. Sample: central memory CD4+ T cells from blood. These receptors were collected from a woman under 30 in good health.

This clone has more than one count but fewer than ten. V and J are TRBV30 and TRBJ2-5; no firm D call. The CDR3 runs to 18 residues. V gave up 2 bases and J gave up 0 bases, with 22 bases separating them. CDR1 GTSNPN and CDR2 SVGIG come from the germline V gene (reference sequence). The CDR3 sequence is CAWSKARRSTAYQETQYF. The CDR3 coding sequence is TGTGCCTGGAGTAAGGCTAGACGATCGACCGCCTACCAAGAGACCCAGTACTTC.

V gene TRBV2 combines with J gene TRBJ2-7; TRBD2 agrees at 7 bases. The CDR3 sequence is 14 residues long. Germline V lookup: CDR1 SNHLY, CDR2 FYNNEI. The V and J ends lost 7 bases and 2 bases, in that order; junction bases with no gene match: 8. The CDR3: CASNGIGGTYEQYF. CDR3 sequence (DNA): TGTGCCAGCAACGGGATCGGGGGGACCTACGAGCAGTACTTC.

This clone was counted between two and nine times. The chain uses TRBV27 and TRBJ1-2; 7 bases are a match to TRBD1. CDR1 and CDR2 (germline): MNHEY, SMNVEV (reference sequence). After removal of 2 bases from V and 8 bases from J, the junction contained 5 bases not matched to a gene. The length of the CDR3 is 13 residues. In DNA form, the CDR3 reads TGTGCCAGCAGTTTACCGACAGGGAGAGGCTACACCTTC. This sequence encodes CASSLPTGRGYTF.

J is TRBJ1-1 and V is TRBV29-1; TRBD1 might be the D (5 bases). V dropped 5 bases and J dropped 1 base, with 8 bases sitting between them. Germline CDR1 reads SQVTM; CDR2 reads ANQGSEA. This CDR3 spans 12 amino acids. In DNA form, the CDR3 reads TGCAGCGTTAACACAGGGAACACTGAAGCTTTCTTT. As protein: CSVNTGNTEAFF.

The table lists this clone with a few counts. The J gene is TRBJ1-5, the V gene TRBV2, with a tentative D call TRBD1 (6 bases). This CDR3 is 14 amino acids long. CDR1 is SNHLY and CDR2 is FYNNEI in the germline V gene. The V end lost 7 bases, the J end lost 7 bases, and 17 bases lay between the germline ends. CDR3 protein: CASTKAGGGQPQHF. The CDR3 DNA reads TGTGCCAGCACCAAGGCGGGGGGCGGGCAGCCCCAGCATTTT. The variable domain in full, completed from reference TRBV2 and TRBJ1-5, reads EPEVTQTPSHQVTQMGQEVILRCVPISNHLYFYWYRQILGQKVEFLVSFYNNEISEKSEIFDDQFSVERPDGSNFTLKIRSTKLEDSAMYFCASTKAGGGQPQHFGDGTRLSIL.

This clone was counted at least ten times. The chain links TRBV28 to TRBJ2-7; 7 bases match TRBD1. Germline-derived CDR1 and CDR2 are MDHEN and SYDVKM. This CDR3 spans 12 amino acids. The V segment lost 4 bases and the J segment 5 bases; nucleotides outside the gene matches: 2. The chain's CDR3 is CASSSDRDEQYV. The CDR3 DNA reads TGTGCCAGCAGTTCCGACAGGGACGAGCAGTACGTC.

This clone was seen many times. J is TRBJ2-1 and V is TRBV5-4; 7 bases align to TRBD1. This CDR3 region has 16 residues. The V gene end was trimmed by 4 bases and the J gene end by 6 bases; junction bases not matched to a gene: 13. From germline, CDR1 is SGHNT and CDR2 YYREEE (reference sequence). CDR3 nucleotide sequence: TGTGCCAGCAGCGACAGCCGGGACAGATCGGCCAATGAGCAGTTCTTC. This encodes CASSDSRDRSANEQFF. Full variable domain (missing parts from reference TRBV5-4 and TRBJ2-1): ETGVTQSPTHLIKTRGQQVTLRCSSQSGHNTVSWYQQALGQGPQFIFQYYREEENGRGNFPPRFSGLQFPNYSSELNVNALELDDSALYLCASSDSRDRSANEQFFGPGTRLTVL.

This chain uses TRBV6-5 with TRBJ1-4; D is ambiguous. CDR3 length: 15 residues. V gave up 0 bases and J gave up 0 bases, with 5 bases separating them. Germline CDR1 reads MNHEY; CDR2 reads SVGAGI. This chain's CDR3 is CASSYSTATNEKLFF. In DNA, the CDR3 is TGTGCCAGCAGTTACTCGACCGCAACTAATGAAAAACTGTTTTTT.

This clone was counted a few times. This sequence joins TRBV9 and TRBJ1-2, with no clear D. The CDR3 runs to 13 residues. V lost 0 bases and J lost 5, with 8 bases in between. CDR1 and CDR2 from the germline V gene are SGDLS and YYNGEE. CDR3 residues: CASSVVPRYGYTF. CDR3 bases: TGTGCCAGCAGCGTAGTCCCTCGATATGGCTACACCTTC.

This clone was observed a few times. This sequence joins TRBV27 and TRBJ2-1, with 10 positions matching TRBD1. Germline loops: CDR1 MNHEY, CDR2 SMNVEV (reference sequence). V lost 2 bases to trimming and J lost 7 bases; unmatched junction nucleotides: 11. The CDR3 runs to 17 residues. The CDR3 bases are TGTGCCAGCAGTTTAAGGGTGGACAGGGGGTCGCATAATGAGCAGTTCTTC. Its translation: CASSLRVDRGSHNEQFF.

The CDR3, as DNA: TGTGCCAGCAGTCCACAGAACACCGGGGAGCTGTTTTTT. Translating gives CASSPQNTGELFF. This sequence joins TRBV2 and TRBJ2-2; no clear D gene. Germline loops: CDR1 SNHLY, CDR2 FYNNEI. The CDR3 is made up of 13 amino acids. Trimming left V 5 bases short and J 1 base short, with 5 bases between.

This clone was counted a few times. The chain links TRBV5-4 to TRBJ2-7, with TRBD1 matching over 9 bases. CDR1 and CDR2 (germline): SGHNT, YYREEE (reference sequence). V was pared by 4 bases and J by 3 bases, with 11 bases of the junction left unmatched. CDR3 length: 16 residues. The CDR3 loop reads CASSVGRGQGGYEQYF. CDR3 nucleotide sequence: TGTGCCAGCAGCGTGGGACGGGGACAGGGTGGCTACGAGCAGTACTTC.

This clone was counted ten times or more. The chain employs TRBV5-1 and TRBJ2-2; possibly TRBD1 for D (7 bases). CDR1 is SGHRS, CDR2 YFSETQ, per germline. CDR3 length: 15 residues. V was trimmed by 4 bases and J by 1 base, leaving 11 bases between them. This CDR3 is CASSPQGGNTGELFF. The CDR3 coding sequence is TGCGCCAGCAGCCCCCAGGGGGGGAACACCGGGGAGCTGTTTTTT.

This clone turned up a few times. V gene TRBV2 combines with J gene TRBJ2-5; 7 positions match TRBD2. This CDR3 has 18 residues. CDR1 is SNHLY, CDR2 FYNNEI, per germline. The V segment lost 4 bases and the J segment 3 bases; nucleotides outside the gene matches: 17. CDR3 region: CASSGPSQGRAWEETQYF. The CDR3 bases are TGTGCCAGCAGTGGCCCCTCTCAAGGGAGGGCCTGGGAAGAGACCCAGTACTTC.

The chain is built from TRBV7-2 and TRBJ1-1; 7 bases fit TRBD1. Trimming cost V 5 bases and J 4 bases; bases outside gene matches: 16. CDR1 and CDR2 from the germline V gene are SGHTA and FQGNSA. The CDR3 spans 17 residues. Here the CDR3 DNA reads TGTGCCAGCAGCACCCAGACAGGGTATAGGCGAGGCACTGAAGCTTTCTTT. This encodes CASSTQTGYRRGTEAFF.

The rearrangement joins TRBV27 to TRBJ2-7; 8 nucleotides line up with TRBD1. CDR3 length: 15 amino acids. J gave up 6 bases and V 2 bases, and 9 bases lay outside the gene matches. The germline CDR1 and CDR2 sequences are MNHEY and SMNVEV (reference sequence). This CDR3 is CASSLRGQVSPEQYF. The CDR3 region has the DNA TGTGCCAGCAGTTTAAGGGGACAGGTTTCCCCCGAGCAGTACTTC.

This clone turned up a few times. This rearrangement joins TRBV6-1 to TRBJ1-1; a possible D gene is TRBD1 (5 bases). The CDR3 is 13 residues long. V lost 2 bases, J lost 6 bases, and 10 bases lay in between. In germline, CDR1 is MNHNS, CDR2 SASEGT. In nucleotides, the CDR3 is TGTGCCAGCAGTGAATCAGGGTCGGCTGAAGCTTTCTTT. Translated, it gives CASSESGSAEAFF.

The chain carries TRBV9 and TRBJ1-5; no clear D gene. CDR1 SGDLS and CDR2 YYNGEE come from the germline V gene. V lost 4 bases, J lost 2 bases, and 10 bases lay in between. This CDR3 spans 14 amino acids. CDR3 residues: CASSQSWGNQPQHF. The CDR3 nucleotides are TGTGCCAGCAGCCAGTCTTGGGGCAATCAGCCCCAGCATTTT.

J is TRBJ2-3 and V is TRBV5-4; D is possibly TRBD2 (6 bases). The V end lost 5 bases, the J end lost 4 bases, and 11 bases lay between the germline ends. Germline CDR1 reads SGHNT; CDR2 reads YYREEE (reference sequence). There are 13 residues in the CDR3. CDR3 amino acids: CASRSTSSDTQYF. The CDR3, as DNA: TGTGCCAGCAGGTCGACTAGTTCAGATACGCAGTATTTT.

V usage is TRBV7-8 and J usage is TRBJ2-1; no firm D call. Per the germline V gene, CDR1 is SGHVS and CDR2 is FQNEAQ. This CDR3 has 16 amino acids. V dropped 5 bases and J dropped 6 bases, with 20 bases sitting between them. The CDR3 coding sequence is TGTGCCAGCAGCACCCATAAGGGCGGAGCTCCCAATGAGCAGTTCTTC. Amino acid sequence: CASSTHKGGAPNEQFF.

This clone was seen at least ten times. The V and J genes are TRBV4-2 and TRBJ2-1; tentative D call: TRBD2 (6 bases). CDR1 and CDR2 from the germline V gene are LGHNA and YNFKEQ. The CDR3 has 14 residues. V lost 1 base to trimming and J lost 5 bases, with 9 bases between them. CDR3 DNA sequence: TGTGCCAGCAGCCAAGGGACTAACAACAATGAGCAGTTCTTC. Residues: CASSQGTNNNEQFF.

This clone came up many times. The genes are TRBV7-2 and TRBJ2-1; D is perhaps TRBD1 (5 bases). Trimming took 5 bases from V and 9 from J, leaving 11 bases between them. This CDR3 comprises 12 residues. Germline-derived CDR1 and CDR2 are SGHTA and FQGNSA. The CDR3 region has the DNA TGTGCCAGCAGCGGAACAGGATTTGAGCAGTTCTTC. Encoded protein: CASSGTGFEQFF. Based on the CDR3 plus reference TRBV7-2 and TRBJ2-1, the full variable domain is GAGVSQSPSNKVTEKGKDVELRCDPISGHTALYWYRQSLGQGLEFLIYFQGNSAPDKSGLPSDRFSAERTGGSVSTLTIQRTQQEDSAVYLCASSGTGFEQFFGPGTRLTVL.

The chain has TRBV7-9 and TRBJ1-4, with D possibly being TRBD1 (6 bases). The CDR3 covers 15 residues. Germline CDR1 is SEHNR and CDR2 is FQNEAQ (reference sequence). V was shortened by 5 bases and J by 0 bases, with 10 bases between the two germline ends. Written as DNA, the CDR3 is TGTGCCAGCAGCCGGGAGGGGGCAACTAATGAAAAACTGTTTTTT. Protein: CASSREGATNEKLFF.

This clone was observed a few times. The CDR3 loop reads CASSNTRGGHINSPLHF. CDR3 coding DNA: TGTGCCAGCAGTAATACCCGCGGGGGTCACATCAATTCACCCCTCCACTTT. The chain has TRBV2 and TRBJ1-6; a possible D gene is TRBD1 (5 bases). Germline V gene sequence: CDR1 SNHLY, CDR2 FYNNEI. Trimming pared 5 bases from V and 7 bases from J, leaving 21 bases between. CDR3 length: 17 amino acids.

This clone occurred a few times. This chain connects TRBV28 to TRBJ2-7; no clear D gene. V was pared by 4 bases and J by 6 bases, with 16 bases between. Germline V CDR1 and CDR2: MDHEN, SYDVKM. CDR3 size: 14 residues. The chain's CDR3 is CASSSEPNIGEQYV. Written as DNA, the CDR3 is TGTGCCAGCAGTTCGGAGCCGAACATAGGCGAGCAGTACGTC.